The present T cell receptor beta chain was sequenced within a study of CD8 T cells in Susac syndrome. Overall study: Treatment at blood withdrawal was none, corticosteroids, or intravenous immunoglobulin alone in Susac syndrome patients.

Germline V gives CDR1 LGHDT, CDR2 YNNKEL (reference sequence). The CDR3 covers 14 residues. V was cut by 1 base and J by 3 bases, with 10 bases left in between. The authors reverse transcribed about 0.5 to 1 ug RNA with random hexamers. With immunoSEQ multiplex PCR, TCR beta CDR3 was amplified across 54 Vbeta and 13 Jbeta. Each CDR3 protein gets one entry after TCRdb re-called the immunoSEQ multiplex PCR reads with MiXCR. Of 210,000 or so distinct CDR3 sequences listed, 85% to 95% are singletons. The receptor was isolated from a human donor with Susac syndrome. Input material: CD4+ T cells from PBMCs. The chain carries TRBV3-1 and TRBJ2-7; D is ambiguous. CDR3 DNA sequence: TGTGCCAGCAGCCAAGGCGGCAGTTTCTACGAGCAGTACTTC. It translates to CASSQGGSFYEQYF.